This T cell receptor (beta chain) originates from a study of T cells after yellow fever vaccination. Ten or more counts support this clonotype. As yet, its antigen is unknown. Germline CDR1 reads MRHNA; CDR2 reads SNTAGT. V trimming: 3 bases; J trimming: 2 bases; junction bases outside the gene matches: 4. The CDR3 contains 16 residues. 5'RACE template switching added a universal primer site and UMIs to TCR cDNA. TCRdb fed the 5' RACE reads into MiXCR, producing one record per CDR3 protein. This table has 450,000 to 550,000 distinct CDR3 sequences, roughly 22% appearing once. The study, taken as a whole, reports: The study noted that FACS-sorted repertoires could contain abundant clonotypes contaminating from the bulk population.

The sequence was obtained from a young man who received the YFV17D yellow fever vaccine. The J gene is TRBJ2-3, the V gene TRBV6-4, with 11 bases identical to TRBD2. The source material was PBMCs, sampled less than 25 days after the first yellow fever vaccination. CDR3 sequence (DNA): TGTGCCAGCAGTGAGTCTAGCGGGGGGCCCACAGATACGCAGTATTTT. Its protein product is CASSESSGGPTDTQYF.